The 24 T cell receptor beta chains below were found in one sample sequenced in a study of OX40 agonist ivuxolimab in advanced cancers. This table comes from immunoSEQ multiplex PCR, and its TCRdb copy is limited to in-frame clones, with some not included. This sample yields more than 55,000 clones, of which 91% are seen a single time; 13% to 15% belongs to the top ten. Source: CD4+ or CD8+ T cells sorted from blood, taken in a trial of the OX40 agonist ivuxolimab. Receptors were obtained from an adult with an advanced solid tumor such as melanoma, head and neck, liver or kidney cancer.

The chain joins TRBV4-3 to TRBJ2-2, with TRBD1 matching 9 bases. Germline V lookup: CDR1 LGHNA, CDR2 YSLEER. V was pared by 0 bases and J by 7 bases, with 12 bases of the junction left unmatched. The CDR3 totals 18 residues. This CDR3 reads CASSQDLGDRDFGGELFF. In nucleotides, the CDR3 is TGCGCCAGCAGCCAAGATCTTGGGGACAGGGATTTCGGCGGGGAGCTGTTTTTT.

This chain uses TRBV6-5 with TRBJ2-1; 9 bases agree with TRBD1. The germline gives CDR1 MNHEY, CDR2 SVGAGI. V was clipped by 4 bases and J by 6 bases; unmatched bases: 7. The CDR3 totals 15 residues. The CDR3 spells CASSSGTGRSNEQFF. The CDR3 bases are TGTGCCAGCAGTTCCGGGACAGGGAGGTCCAATGAGCAGTTCTTC.

This clone was counted only a few times. Other DNA sequences of this sample code for an identical CDR3. The chain recombines TRBV20-1 with TRBJ2-3; TRBD2 matches 7 bases. Germline CDR1 and CDR2: DFQATT and SNEGSKA (reference sequence). The V gene end was trimmed by 6 bases and the J gene end by 5 bases; junction bases not matched to a gene: 2. The CDR3 length is 11 residues. The CDR3 DNA is TGCAGTGCGTCGGGAGGAGATACGCAGTATTTT. Amino acids: CSASGGDTQYF.

A single count supports this clone. The genes are TRBV6-5 and TRBJ1-1; possible D gene TRBD1, 5 bases. The CDR3 is 15 amino acids. The V end was cut by 2 bases, the J end by 0 bases, with 10 bases between. CDR1 is MNHEY and CDR2 is SVGAGI in the germline V gene. CDR3 in amino acids: CASSYGAGLNTEAFF. Written as DNA, the CDR3 is TGTGCCAGCAGTTACGGTGCAGGGCTGAACACTGAAGCTTTCTTT.

The rearrangement joins TRBV6-1 to TRBJ2-6, with D possibly matching TRBD2 (6 bases). Deletions cut 4 bases from V and 13 bases from J, with 14 bases between. CDR1 and CDR2 (germline): MNHNS, SASEGT. The CDR3 is made up of 13 amino acids. The CDR3 DNA reads TGTGCCAGCAGTGGGGGGGAGTCGAGGGTCCTGACTTTC. Protein: CASSGGESRVLTF.

The chain combines TRBV4-3 with TRBJ2-1, with a weak D call TRBD2 (5 bases). The CDR3 sequence is 13 residues long. Per the germline V gene, CDR1 is LGHNA and CDR2 is YSLEER. V was shortened by 1 base and J by 12 bases, with 13 bases between the two germline ends. In DNA form, the CDR3 reads TGCGCCAGCAGCCAAGGAGGGCTGGGTGGGCAGTTCTTC. Encoded protein: CASSQGGLGGQFF.

The J gene is TRBJ2-7, the V gene TRBV28; D is uncertain. The CDR3 has 16 amino acids. Per the germline V gene, CDR1 is MDHEN and CDR2 is SYDVKM. The V gene lost 4 bases and the J gene lost 3 bases, with 19 bases spanning the gap. The CDR3 coding sequence is TGTGCCAGCAGTTCCGAAAGGGTGGGGATTTACTACGAGCAGTACTTC. Protein sequence: CASSSERVGIYYEQYF.

The chain couples TRBV11-2 to TRBJ2-5; no clear D gene. CDR3 length: 11 residues. Deletions cut 5 bases from V and 7 bases from J, with 8 bases between. Germline CDR1 SGHAT, CDR2 FQNNGV. The CDR3: CASSIKGTQYF. CDR3 nucleotides: TGTGCCAGCAGCATTAAGGGGACCCAGTACTTC.

The chain couples TRBV7-3 to TRBJ2-1; 8 bases match TRBD1. Germline CDR1 and CDR2: SGHTA and FQGTGA. The length of the CDR3 is 14 residues. J lost 5 bases, V lost 5 bases, and 5 bases had no gene match. The CDR3 sequence: CASSAYRGDNEQFF. Written as DNA, the CDR3 is TGTGCCAGCAGCGCGTACAGGGGGGACAATGAGCAGTTCTTC.

The rearrangement joins TRBV5-1 to TRBJ2-7; the D gene could be TRBD1 or TRBD2 (5 bases each). V was cut by 4 bases and J by 0 bases, with 17 bases left in between. Looked up from germline, CDR1 is SGHRS and CDR2 is YFSETQ. The CDR3 spans 16 residues. The CDR3 here is CASSRTGTPSSYEQYF. In DNA, the CDR3 is TGCGCCAGCAGCCGAACCGGGACCCCGAGCTCCTACGAGCAGTACTTC. Combining the CDR3 with reference TRBV5-1 and TRBJ2-7 gives the whole variable domain KAGVTQTPRYLIKTRGQQVTLSCSPISGHRSVSWYQQTPGQGLQFLFEYFSETQRNKGNFPGRFSGRQFSNSRSEMNVSTLELGDSALYLCASSRTGTPSSYEQYFGPGTRLTVT.

CDR3 residues: CASSLEPRTDTQYF. In nucleotides, the CDR3 is TGCGCCAGCAGCTTGGAGCCTAGGACAGATACGCAGTATTTT. The gene calls are TRBV5-1 and TRBJ2-3; no firm D call. Per the germline V gene, CDR1 is SGHRS and CDR2 is YFSETQ. CDR3 length: 14 residues. Trimming took 0 bases from V and 3 from J, leaving 8 bases between them.

This chain connects TRBV29-1 to TRBJ2-5; 11 nucleotides agree with TRBD2. The V gene's germline CDR1 is SQVTM and CDR2 ANQGSEA. This CDR3 has 14 residues. Unmatched junction bases numbered 9, after V lost 6 bases and J lost 6 bases. CDR3: CSVATSGSQQTQYF. CDR3 in DNA: TGCAGCGTCGCCACTAGCGGGAGTCAACAGACCCAGTACTTC.

The chain couples TRBV11-3 to TRBJ2-6; D uncertain. This CDR3 has 16 residues. The V end was cut by 0 bases, the J end by 3 bases, with 9 bases between. Germline V lookup: CDR1 SGHNT, CDR2 YENEEA. DNA of the CDR3: TGTGCCAGCAGCTTAGAGTCGCAGGTTGGGGCCAACGTCCTGACTTTC. Translation gives CASSLESQVGANVLTF. The complete variable domain, with remaining parts taken from reference TRBV11-3 and TRBJ2-6, reads EAGVVQSPRYKIIEKKQPVAFWCNPISGHNTLYWYLQNLGQGPELLIRYENEEAVDDSQLPKDRFSAERLKGVDSTLKIQPAELGDSAVYLCASSLESQVGANVLTFGAGSRLTVL.

The V call is TRBV12-1, the J call TRBJ2-5; the table's D gene call, TRBD1, was not cross checked with the DNA. TRBV12-1 is listed as a pseudogene. This CDR3 contains 16 residues. The CDR3 is CASSFARIPSQETQYF. CDR3 in DNA: TGTGCCAGCAGCTTTGCCAGGATTCCGTCCCAAGAGACCCAGTACTTC.

The rearrangement uses TRBV5-1 and TRBJ2-3; no definite D call. The CDR3 totals 15 residues. CDR1 and CDR2 (germline): SGHRS, YFSETQ. The V end lost 1 base, the J end lost 0 bases, and 9 bases lay between the germline ends. CDR3 sequence reads: CASSLFGSSTDTQYF. CDR3 sequence (DNA): TGCGCCAGCAGCTTGTTCGGGTCTAGCACAGATACGCAGTATTTT.

The rearrangement uses TRBV30 and TRBJ2-7; D unresolved. Germline CDR1 reads GTSNPN; CDR2 reads SVGIG (reference sequence). V was trimmed by 5 bases and J by 5 bases, leaving 7 bases between them. This CDR3 comprises 10 residues. CDR3 protein: CAWATDEQYF. The CDR3, as DNA: TGTGCCTGGGCTACTGACGAGCAGTACTTC.

The chain joins TRBV7-3 to TRBJ1-1; 7 bases align to TRBD1. The CDR3 has 15 residues. V lost 2 bases to trimming and J lost 0 bases; unmatched junction nucleotides: 3. Germline lookup yields CDR1 SGHTA and CDR2 FQGTGA. The CDR3 is CASSLGTAMNTEAFF. The CDR3 DNA sequence: TGTGCCAGCAGCTTAGGGACAGCCATGAACACTGAAGCTTTCTTT.

The sample holds one count of this clone. Other nucleotide sequences from this sample produce the same CDR3. This rearrangement joins TRBV18 to TRBJ2-3; no firm D call. Germline V CDR1 and CDR2: KGHSH, LQKENI. The CDR3 covers 12 residues. V gave up 1 base and J gave up 5 bases, with 4 bases separating them. CDR3 bases: TGTGCCAGCTCACCACTGGGAGATACGCAGTATTTT. Its protein product is CASSPLGDTQYF.

The chain combines TRBV11-3 with TRBJ1-1, with no clear D. V was trimmed by 6 bases and J by 6 bases, leaving 14 bases between them. This CDR3 contains 13 residues. Germline V lookup: CDR1 SGHNT, CDR2 YENEEA. The CDR3 bases are TGTGCCAGCAGATCGGACCAGAGGGCTGAAGCTTTCTTT. Its translation: CASRSDQRAEAFF.

This chain uses TRBV29-1 with TRBJ2-5; D might be TRBD1 (6 bases). Germline V CDR1 and CDR2: SQVTM, ANQGSEA. Trimming removed 4 bases at V and 3 bases at J, with 9 bases between. This CDR3 is built from 12 residues. CDR3 coding DNA: TGCAGCGTTGCCCCAGGGGAAGAGACCCAGTACTTC. Encoded protein: CSVAPGEETQYF.

This chain links TRBV19 with TRBJ2-2, with 13 nucleotides matching TRBD2. Germline lookup yields CDR1 LNHDA and CDR2 SQIVND (reference sequence). J gave up 4 bases and V 8 bases, and 4 bases lay outside the gene matches. This CDR3 comprises 15 residues. CDR3 bases: TGTGCCAGTTCGACTAGCGGGAGGCCCACCGGGGAGCTGTTTTTT. It is translated as CASSTSGRPTGELFF.

V is TRBV28 and J is TRBJ2-7; D possibly corresponds to TRBD1 (6 bases). This CDR3 comprises 12 residues. The V gene lost 11 bases and the J gene lost 4 bases, with 15 bases spanning the gap. Germline V gene sequence: CDR1 MDHEN, CDR2 SYDVKM. In nucleotides, the CDR3 is TGTGCCGGGGGCGCCACAAAATACGAGCAGTACTTC. Its protein is CAGGATKYEQYF. Combining the CDR3 with reference TRBV28 and TRBJ2-7 gives the whole variable domain DVKVTQSSRYLVKRTGEKVFLECVQDMDHENMFWYRQDPGLGLRLIYFSYDVKMKEKGDIPEGYSVSREKKERFSLILESASTNQTSMYLCAGGATKYEQYFGPGTRLTVT.

The chain uses TRBV7-2 and TRBJ2-1; TRBD2 is a possible D gene (5 bases). From germline, CDR1 is SGHTA and CDR2 FQGNSA. V lost 7 bases to trimming and J lost 7 bases, with 11 bases between them. This CDR3 has 12 residues. CDR3 in amino acids: CASTLTGNEQFF. CDR3 DNA sequence: TGTGCCAGCACTTTAACGGGGAATGAGCAGTTCTTC. The full variable domain, in which reference TRBV7-2 and TRBJ2-1 provide the parts outside the CDR3, is GAGVSQSPSNKVTEKGKDVELRCDPISGHTALYWYRQSLGQGLEFLIYFQGNSAPDKSGLPSDRFSAERTGGSVSTLTIQRTQQEDSAVYLCASTLTGNEQFFGPGTRLTVL.

This chain connects TRBV10-3 to TRBJ2-3, with TRBD1 as a possible D gene (6 bases). CDR3 length equals 15 residues. V was shortened by 5 bases and J by 1 base, with 13 bases between the two germline ends. Germline lookup yields CDR1 ENHRY and CDR2 SYGVKD. CDR3 in DNA: TGTGCCATCAGTCCCACGACAGGCCGCACAGATACGCAGTATTTT. The encoded protein is CAISPTTGRTDTQYF.